This T cell receptor beta chain stems from a study of T cells in Graves' hyperthyroidism and ophthalmopathy. Findings of the study overall: Ophthalmopathy was separated from stable hyperthyroidism by a 13 V-J model.

The TCR beta CDR3 regions underwent amplification using RNA transcripts as the source. During a first-round RT-PCR of the TCR CDR3, the HTBI primer set was used. TCRdb ran MiXCR on the multiplex PCR reads and lists one entry per CDR3 protein. The table has hundreds of thousands of distinct CDR3 sequences, 13% to 15% seen once. This clonotype appeared a few times. Its antigen is not identified. The CDR3 extends over 16 amino acids. The V and J ends lost 0 bases and 10 bases, in that order; junction bases with no gene match: 10. Germline CDR1 KGHSH, CDR2 LQKENI. The V gene is TRBV18, the J gene TRBJ2-1; 9 bases agree with TRBD2. The source is a woman younger than 30 with Graves' hyperthyroidism. The sequencing input was blood. CDR3 protein: CASSPPIAGVEREQFF. For the CDR3, the DNA is TGTGCCAGCTCACCACCAATAGCGGGAGTTGAGCGAGAGCAGTTCTTC.